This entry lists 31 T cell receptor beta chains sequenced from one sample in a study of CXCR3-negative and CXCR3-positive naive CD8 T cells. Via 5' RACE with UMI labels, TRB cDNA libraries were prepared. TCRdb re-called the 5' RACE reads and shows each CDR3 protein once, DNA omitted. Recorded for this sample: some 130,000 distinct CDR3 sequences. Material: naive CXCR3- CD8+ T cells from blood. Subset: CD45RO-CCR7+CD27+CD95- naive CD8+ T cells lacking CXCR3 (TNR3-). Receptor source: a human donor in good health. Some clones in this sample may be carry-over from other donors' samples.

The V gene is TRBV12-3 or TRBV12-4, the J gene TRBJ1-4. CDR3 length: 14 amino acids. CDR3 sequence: CASRTTRAGEKLFF.

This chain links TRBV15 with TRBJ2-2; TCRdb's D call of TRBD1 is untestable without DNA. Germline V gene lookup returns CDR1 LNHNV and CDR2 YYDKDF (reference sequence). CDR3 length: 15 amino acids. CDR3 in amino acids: CATSRSRGGTGELFF.

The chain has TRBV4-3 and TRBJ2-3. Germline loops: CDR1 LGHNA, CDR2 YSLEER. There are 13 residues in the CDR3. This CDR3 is CASSNLLADTQYF.

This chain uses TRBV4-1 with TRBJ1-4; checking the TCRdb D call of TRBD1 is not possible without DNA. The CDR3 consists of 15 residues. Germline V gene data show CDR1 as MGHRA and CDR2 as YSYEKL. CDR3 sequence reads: CASSQLQALGEKLFF.

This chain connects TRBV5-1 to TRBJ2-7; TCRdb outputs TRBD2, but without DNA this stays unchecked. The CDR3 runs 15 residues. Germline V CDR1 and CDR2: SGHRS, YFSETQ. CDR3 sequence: CASSPLAGPSYEQYF.

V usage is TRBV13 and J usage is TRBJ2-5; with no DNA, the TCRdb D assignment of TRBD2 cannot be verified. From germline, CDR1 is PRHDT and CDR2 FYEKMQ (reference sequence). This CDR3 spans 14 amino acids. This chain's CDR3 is CASSLRDLQETQYF.

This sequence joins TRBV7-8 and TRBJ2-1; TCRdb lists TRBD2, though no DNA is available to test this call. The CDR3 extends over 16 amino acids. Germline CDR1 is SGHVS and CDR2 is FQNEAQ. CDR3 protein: CASSLWGLAGDNEQFF.

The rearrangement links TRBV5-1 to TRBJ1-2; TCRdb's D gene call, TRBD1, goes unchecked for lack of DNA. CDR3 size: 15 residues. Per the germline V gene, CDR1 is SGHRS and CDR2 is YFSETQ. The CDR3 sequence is CASSLVGGIKEGYTF.

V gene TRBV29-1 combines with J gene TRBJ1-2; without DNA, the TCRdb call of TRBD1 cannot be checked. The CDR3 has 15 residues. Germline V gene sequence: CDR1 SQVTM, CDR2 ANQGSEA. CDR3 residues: CSVPTGVKRGLGYTF. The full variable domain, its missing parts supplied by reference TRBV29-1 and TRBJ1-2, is SAVISQKPSRDICQRGTSLTIQCQVDSQVTMMFWYRQQPGQSLTLIATANQGSEATYESGFVIDKFPISRPNLTFSTLTVSNMSPEDSSIYLCSVPTGVKRGLGYTFGSGTRLTVV.

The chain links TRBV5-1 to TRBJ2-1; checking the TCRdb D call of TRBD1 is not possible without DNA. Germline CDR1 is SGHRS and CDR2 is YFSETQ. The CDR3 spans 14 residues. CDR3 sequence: CASQAEGEYNEQFF.

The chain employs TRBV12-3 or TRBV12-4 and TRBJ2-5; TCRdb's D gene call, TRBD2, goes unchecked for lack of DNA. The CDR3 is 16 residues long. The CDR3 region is CASSFRLAGLEETQYF.

This chain's CDR3 is CSARPAGGFYNEQFF. V gene TRBV20-1 combines with J gene TRBJ2-1; with no DNA, the TCRdb D assignment of TRBD2 cannot be verified. The germline V gene has CDR1 DFQATT and CDR2 SNEGSKA (reference sequence). The CDR3 extends over 15 amino acids.

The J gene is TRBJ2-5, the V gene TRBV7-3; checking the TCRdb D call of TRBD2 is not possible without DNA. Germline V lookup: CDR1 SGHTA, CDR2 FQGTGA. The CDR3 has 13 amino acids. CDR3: CASRGASEETQYF.

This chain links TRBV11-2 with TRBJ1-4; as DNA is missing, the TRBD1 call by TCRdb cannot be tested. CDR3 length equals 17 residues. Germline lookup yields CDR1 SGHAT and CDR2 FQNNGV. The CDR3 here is CASSPGQGAVYGEKLFF. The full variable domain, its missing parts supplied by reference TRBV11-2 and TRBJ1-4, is EAGVAQSPRYKIIEKRQSVAFWCNPISGHATLYWYQQILGQGPKLLIQFQNNGVVDDSQLPKDRFSAERLKGVDSTLKIQPAKLEDSAVYLCASSPGQGAVYGEKLFFGSGTQLSVL.

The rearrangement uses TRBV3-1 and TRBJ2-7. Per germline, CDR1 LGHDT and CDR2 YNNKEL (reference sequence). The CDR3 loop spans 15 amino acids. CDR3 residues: CASSQDSGGSYEQYF.

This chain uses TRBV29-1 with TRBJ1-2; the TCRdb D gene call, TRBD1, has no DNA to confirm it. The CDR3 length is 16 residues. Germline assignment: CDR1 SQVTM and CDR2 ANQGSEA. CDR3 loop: CSGVLSPGQGSYGYTF.

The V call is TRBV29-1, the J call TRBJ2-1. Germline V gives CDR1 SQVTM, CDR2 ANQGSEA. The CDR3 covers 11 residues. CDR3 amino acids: CSVDKDNEQFF.

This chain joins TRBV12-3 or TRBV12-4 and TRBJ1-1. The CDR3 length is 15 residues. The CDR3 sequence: CASSAGSAMNTEAFF.

The CDR3 here is CASSQDPGHQETQYF. This chain joins TRBV4-1 and TRBJ2-5. Germline V CDR1 and CDR2: MGHRA, YSYEKL. The CDR3 extends over 15 amino acids.

The CDR3 reads CASGSGTSEVEQFF. The rearrangement links TRBV12-5 to TRBJ2-1; TCRdb picks TRBD2, but there is no DNA to check that call. The CDR3 covers 14 residues. Per germline, CDR1 LGHNT and CDR2 FRNRAP. Full variable domain (missing parts from reference TRBV12-5 and TRBJ2-1): DARVTQTPRHKVTEMGQEVTMRCQPILGHNTVFWYRQTMMQGLELLAYFRNRAPLDDSGMPKDRFSAEMPDATLATLKIQPSEPRDSAVYFCASGSGTSEVEQFFGPGTRLTVL.

CDR3 amino acids: CSVDGGVNEQFF. The chain combines TRBV29-1 with TRBJ2-1; TCRdb indicates TRBD2, and absent DNA this call remains unverified. Per the germline V gene, CDR1 is SQVTM and CDR2 is ANQGSEA. CDR3 length equals 12 residues.

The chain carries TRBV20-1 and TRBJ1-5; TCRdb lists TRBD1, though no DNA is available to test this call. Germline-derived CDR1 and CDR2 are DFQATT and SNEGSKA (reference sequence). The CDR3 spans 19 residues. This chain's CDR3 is CSAREAGTGGFRGGQPQHF.

The CDR3 sequence is CSVETGLSSEQYF. The chain joins TRBV29-1 to TRBJ2-7; TCRdb's D call of TRBD2 is untestable without DNA. CDR3 length: 13 amino acids. CDR1 is SQVTM and CDR2 is ANQGSEA in the germline V gene.

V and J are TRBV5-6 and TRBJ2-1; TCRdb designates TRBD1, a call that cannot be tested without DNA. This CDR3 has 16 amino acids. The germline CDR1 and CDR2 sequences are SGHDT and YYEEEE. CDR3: CASSLGTGVPVDEQFF.

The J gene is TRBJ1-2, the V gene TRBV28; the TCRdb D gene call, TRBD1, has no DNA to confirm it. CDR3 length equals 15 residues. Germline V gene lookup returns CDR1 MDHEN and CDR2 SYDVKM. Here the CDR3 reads CASRRLPTTDYGYTF.

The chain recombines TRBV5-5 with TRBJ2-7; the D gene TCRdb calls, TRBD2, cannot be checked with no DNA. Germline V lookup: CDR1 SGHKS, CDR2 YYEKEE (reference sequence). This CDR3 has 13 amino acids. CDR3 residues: CASSPDPPYEQYF.

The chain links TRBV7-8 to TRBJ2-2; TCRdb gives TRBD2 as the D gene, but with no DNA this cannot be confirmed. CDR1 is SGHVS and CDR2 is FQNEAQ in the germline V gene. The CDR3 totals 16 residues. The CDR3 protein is CASSYRTSGFTGELFF.

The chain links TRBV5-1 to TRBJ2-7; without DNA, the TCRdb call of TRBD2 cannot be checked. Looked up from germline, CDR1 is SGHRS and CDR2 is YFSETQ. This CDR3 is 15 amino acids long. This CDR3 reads CASSKGTFGTYEQYF.

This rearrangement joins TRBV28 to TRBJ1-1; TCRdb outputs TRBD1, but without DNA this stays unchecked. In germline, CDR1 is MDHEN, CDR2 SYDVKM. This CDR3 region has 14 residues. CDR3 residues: CASSLLQGSTEAFF.

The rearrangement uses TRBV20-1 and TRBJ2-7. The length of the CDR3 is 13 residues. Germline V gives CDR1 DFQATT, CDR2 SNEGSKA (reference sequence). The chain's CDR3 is CSARIRTRYEQYF.

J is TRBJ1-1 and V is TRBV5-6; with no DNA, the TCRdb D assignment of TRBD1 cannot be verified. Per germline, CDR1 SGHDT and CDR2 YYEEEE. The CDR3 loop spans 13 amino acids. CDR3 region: CASSGDSNTEAFF.